The 32 T cell receptor beta chains below all came from one sample that was sequenced in a study of blood T cell repertoires in COVID-19. Profiled with immunoSEQ multiplex PCR; TCRdb holds only in-frame clones, not every one. Of 150,000 to 200,000 clones listed, 82% are singletons. Sequenced input: peripheral blood. The receptors come from a woman at least 80 years old with acute or convalescent COVID-19.

The V and J genes are TRBV5-1 and TRBJ2-5; 7 positions match TRBD2. Germline trimming cut 5 bases from V and 2 bases from J; bases unmatched to any gene: 6. The germline V gene encodes CDR1 SGHRS and CDR2 YFSETQ. The CDR3 sequence is 14 residues long. The CDR3 DNA sequence: TGCGCCAGCAGTGCCGGGAGGACTCAAGAGACCCAGTACTTC. It translates to CASSAGRTQETQYF.

The rearrangement uses TRBV4-1 and TRBJ1-1; TRBD1 matches at 9 bases. The ends lost 0 bases at V and 6 bases at J; junction bases unmatched: 11. The CDR3 spans 17 residues. Germline V gene data show CDR1 as MGHRA and CDR2 as YSYEKL. The CDR3 DNA sequence: TGCGCCAGCAGCCAAGATCCCGGACAGGGGTCCTTATCTGAAGCTTTCTTT. This encodes CASSQDPGQGSLSEAFF.

This chain connects TRBV7-9 to TRBJ2-7, with unresolved D. Trimming stripped 4 bases from V and 5 bases from J, with 15 bases between. Germline V gene data show CDR1 as SEHNR and CDR2 as FQNEAQ (reference sequence). The CDR3 runs to 14 residues. CDR3 nucleotide sequence: TGTGCCAGCAGCTCAAGACGCGAGGCGGACGAGCAGTACTTC. Translating gives CASSSRREADEQYF.

This sequence joins TRBV4-1 and TRBJ2-7; the D gene is possibly TRBD2 (6 bases). CDR1 MGHRA and CDR2 YSYEKL come from the germline V gene. The V end was cut by 0 bases, the J end by 0 bases, with 9 bases between. The CDR3 runs to 15 residues. CDR3 nucleotides: TGCGCCAGCAGCCAAGATACGGGGGTCTCCTACGAGCAGTACTTC. This gives the protein CASSQDTGVSYEQYF.

The CDR3 region has the DNA TGTGCCAGCAGCCTGCTAGCGGGAGGGCCGGCAGATACGCAGTATTTT. As protein: CASSLLAGGPADTQYF. This chain links TRBV3-1 (or the pseudogene TRBV3-2) with TRBJ2-3, with TRBD2 matching 12 bases. Germline values: CDR1 LGHDT, CDR2 YNNKEL (reference sequence). The CDR3 loop spans 16 amino acids. The V and J ends lost 4 bases and 4 bases, in that order; junction bases with no gene match: 6.

V and J are TRBV2 and TRBJ2-2; no reliable D call. V was trimmed by 5 bases and J by 7 bases, leaving 5 bases between them. This CDR3 spans 11 amino acids. Germline V gene sequence: CDR1 SNHLY, CDR2 FYNNEI. CDR3 residues: CASSLYGELFF. The CDR3 nucleotides are TGTGCCAGCAGTTTGTACGGGGAGCTGTTTTTT.

The rearrangement links TRBV28 to TRBJ2-2, with D maybe TRBD1 (5 bases). The CDR3 has 15 amino acids. V was shortened by 4 bases and J by 2 bases, with 11 bases between the two germline ends. Germline V gene sequence: CDR1 MDHEN, CDR2 SYDVKM. CDR3 sequence reads: CASSYQGTNTGELFF. CDR3 in DNA: TGTGCCAGCAGTTACCAGGGCACCAACACCGGGGAGCTGTTTTTT. Using reference TRBV28 and TRBJ2-2 for the parts outside the CDR3, the full variable domain is DVKVTQSSRYLVKRTGEKVFLECVQDMDHENMFWYRQDPGLGLRLIYFSYDVKMKEKGDIPEGYSVSREKKERFSLILESASTNQTSMYLCASSYQGTNTGELFFGEGSRLTVL.

V usage is TRBV12-3 or TRBV12-4 and J usage is TRBJ2-1; D is unresolved. Trimming pared 3 bases from V and 4 bases from J, leaving 4 bases between. This CDR3 has 12 amino acids. The CDR3 reads CASSFGYNEQFF. CDR3 DNA: TGTGCCAGCAGTTTCGGGTACAATGAGCAGTTCTTC.

The chain joins TRBV12-5 to TRBJ1-4; TRBD1 might be the D (5 bases). The CDR3 totals 14 residues. Germline CDR1 LGHNT, CDR2 FRNRAP. V gave up 7 bases and J gave up 2 bases, with 11 bases separating them. The CDR3 loop reads CASALTATNEKLFF. The CDR3 coding sequence is TGTGCTAGTGCCCTGACAGCCACTAATGAAAAACTGTTTTTT. The full variable domain, rest sourced from reference TRBV12-5 and TRBJ1-4, is DARVTQTPRHKVTEMGQEVTMRCQPILGHNTVFWYRQTMMQGLELLAYFRNRAPLDDSGMPKDRFSAEMPDATLATLKIQPSEPRDSAVYFCASALTATNEKLFFGSGTQLSVL.

V and J are TRBV2 and TRBJ1-1; 7 nucleotides line up with TRBD1. The CDR3 extends over 16 amino acids. V was clipped by 3 bases and J by 0 bases; unmatched bases: 7. Per the germline V gene, CDR1 is SNHLY and CDR2 is FYNNEI. Here the CDR3 DNA reads TGTGCCAGCAGTGATGTCGGGGACAGCATGAACACTGAAGCTTTCTTT. Its translation is CASSDVGDSMNTEAFF.

The rearrangement links TRBV5-6 to TRBJ2-7; 9 nucleotides align to TRBD1. The CDR3 runs to 15 residues. Germline V gene sequence: CDR1 SGHDT, CDR2 YYEEEE. V was pared by 1 base and J by 4 bases, with 6 bases of the junction left unmatched. The CDR3 bases are TGTGCCAGCAGCTTGCAGGGACAGGGCAGGTACGAGCAGTACTTC. Residues: CASSLQGQGRYEQYF. Together with reference TRBV5-6 and TRBJ2-7, the CDR3 gives the full variable domain: DAGVTQSPTHLIKTRGQQVTLRCSPKSGHDTVSWYQQALGQGPQFIFQYYEEEERQRGNFPDRFSGHQFPNYSSELNVNALLLGDSALYLCASSLQGQGRYEQYFGPGTRLTVT.

The chain joins TRBV7-2 to TRBJ2-1; TRBD2 matches 12 bases. The J segment lost 2 bases and the V segment lost 5 bases, leaving 7 bases of the junction unmatched. CDR3 length equals 17 residues. The germline V gene has CDR1 SGHTA and CDR2 FQGNSA. The DNA of the CDR3 is TGTGCCAGCAGCGGAAGACTAGCGGGAGTGGCCTACAATGAGCAGTTCTTC. Protein sequence: CASSGRLAGVAYNEQFF.

CDR3 in DNA: TGTGCCAGCAGCTTACCGAGCCTAGGCCCCTATAATTCACCCCTCCACTTT. Its translation is CASSLPSLGPYNSPLHF. The V call is TRBV7-9, the J call TRBJ1-6; no clear D gene. This CDR3 is built from 17 residues. The germline CDR1 and CDR2 sequences are SEHNR and FQNEAQ (reference sequence). V was pared by 2 bases and J by 2 bases, with 13 bases between.

The J gene is TRBJ2-1, the V gene TRBV7-8; 8 positions agree with TRBD2. The length of the CDR3 is 16 residues. Germline lookup yields CDR1 SGHVS and CDR2 FQNEAQ. V dropped 2 bases and J dropped 0; count of bases not matched to a gene: 3. The CDR3 region is CASSLTGRASYNEQFF. CDR3 DNA: TGTGCCAGCAGCTTAACCGGGAGGGCCTCCTACAATGAGCAGTTCTTC.

The rearrangement links TRBV18 to TRBJ2-2, with D possibly TRBD2 on 7 matching bases. The CDR3 contains 16 residues. Germline lookup yields CDR1 KGHSH and CDR2 LQKENI. Trimming removed 0 bases from V and 5 bases from J, with 13 bases in between. In DNA, the CDR3 is TGTGCCAGCTCACCACCCTCGGGGGGCCTTACCGGGGAGCTGTTTTTT. It codes for CASSPPSGGLTGELFF.

CDR3 sequence: CASSQGLAGGQDTQYF. For the CDR3, the DNA is TGTGCCAGCAGCCAAGGACTAGCGGGAGGGCAAGATACGCAGTATTTT. The rearrangement joins TRBV5-5 to TRBJ2-3; 15 bases agree with TRBD2. Trimming took 4 bases from V and 5 from J; bases not matched to a gene: 5. The CDR3 is made up of 16 amino acids. Germline assignment: CDR1 SGHKS and CDR2 YYEKEE (reference sequence).

The chain's CDR3 is CSVEWTGGEKLFF. The CDR3 nucleotides read TGCAGCGTTGAATGGACAGGGGGAGAAAAACTGTTTTTT. The chain is built from TRBV29-1 and TRBJ1-4, with TRBD1 matching 10 bases. V was pared by 2 bases and J by 8 bases, with 2 bases of the junction left unmatched. Germline loops: CDR1 SQVTM, CDR2 ANQGSEA. The CDR3 runs to 13 residues.

V and J are TRBV19 and TRBJ2-7; TRBD1 agrees at 10 bases. J lost 4 bases, V lost 6 bases, and 6 bases had no gene match. The CDR3 sequence is 14 residues long. CDR1 and CDR2 (germline): LNHDA, SQIVND (reference sequence). Here the CDR3 reads CASRGTGAEYEQYF. In DNA, the CDR3 is TGTGCCAGTAGAGGGACAGGGGCCGAGTACGAGCAGTACTTC.

The V gene is TRBV2, the J gene TRBJ1-6; 10 positions agree with TRBD1. With 5 bases clipped from V and 10 bases from J, the junction kept 5 bases outside the gene matches. There are 14 residues in the CDR3. Germline values: CDR1 SNHLY, CDR2 FYNNEI. The CDR3 region has the DNA TGTGCCAGCAGTAAAGGACAGGGGGAATCACCCCTCCACTTT. Translating gives CASSKGQGESPLHF.

This chain joins TRBV14 and TRBJ1-1; maybe TRBD1 (5 bases). Per germline, CDR1 SGHDN and CDR2 FVKESK. V was clipped by 2 bases and J by 1 base, with 11 bases between them. The CDR3 consists of 15 residues. The CDR3 DNA reads TGTGCCAGCAGCCAAAGGGGCACGAAGAACACTGAAGCTTTCTTT. Encoded protein: CASSQRGTKNTEAFF.

This rearrangement joins TRBV5-1 to TRBJ2-2; no firm D call. This CDR3 is 15 amino acids long. The germline V and J ends were trimmed by 0 bases and 3 bases, with 9 bases remaining between them. Per the germline V gene, CDR1 is SGHRS and CDR2 is YFSETQ. CDR3 protein: CASSLVAAYTGELFF. CDR3 DNA: TGCGCCAGCAGCTTGGTTGCGGCCTACACCGGGGAGCTGTTTTTT. Filled out from reference TRBV5-1 and TRBJ2-2, the complete variable domain reads KAGVTQTPRYLIKTRGQQVTLSCSPISGHRSVSWYQQTPGQGLQFLFEYFSETQRNKGNFPGRFSGRQFSNSRSEMNVSTLELGDSALYLCASSLVAAYTGELFFGEGSRLTVL.

This clone was seen more than once but under ten times. This chain connects TRBV18 to TRBJ1-5, with D perhaps matching TRBD1 (5 bases). The CDR3 spans 16 residues. V was trimmed by 3 bases and J by 2 bases, leaving 14 bases between them. Germline CDR1 KGHSH, CDR2 LQKENI. CDR3 loop: CASSPVRQFGNQPQHF. Written as DNA, the CDR3 is TGTGCCAGCTCACCCGTACGACAGTTTGGCAATCAGCCCCAGCATTTT.

This chain connects TRBV6-5 to TRBJ1-1, with a weak D call TRBD1 (6 bases). Deletions cut 6 bases from V and 4 bases from J, with 15 bases between. Germline V gene data show CDR1 as MNHEY and CDR2 as SVGAGI. The CDR3 sequence is 14 residues long. The DNA of the CDR3 is TGTGCCAGCAGCTTACAGGGAGCCGTCACTGAAGCTTTCTTT. It translates to CASSLQGAVTEAFF.

The chain carries TRBV19 and TRBJ2-7; 12 bases are a match to TRBD2. Germline values: CDR1 LNHDA, CDR2 SQIVND (reference sequence). The V and J ends lost 6 bases and 4 bases, in that order; junction bases with no gene match: 7. CDR3 size: 15 residues. The CDR3 sequence is CASRKRLAGDYEQYF. The CDR3 nucleotides read TGTGCCAGTAGGAAGAGACTAGCGGGAGATTACGAGCAGTACTTC.

In the case of this clone: The sample carries other DNA sequences with the same CDR3. This chain links TRBV5-1 with TRBJ2-3; TRBD2 aligns across 7 bases. Germline CDR1 SGHRS, CDR2 YFSETQ. CDR3 length: 13 amino acids. The trim removed 5 bases at V and 2 bases at J, leaving 2 bases unmatched. The CDR3 spells CASRAGVTDTQYF. For the CDR3, the DNA is TGCGCCAGCAGGGCGGGAGTCACAGATACGCAGTATTTT.

The CDR3 reads CASSDRNSYEQYF. CDR3 coding DNA: TGTGCCAGCTCCGACAGGAACTCCTACGAGCAGTACTTC. V gene TRBV5-4 combines with J gene TRBJ2-7; possible D gene TRBD1, 6 bases. The CDR3 length is 13 residues. V dropped 7 bases and J dropped 0 bases, with 11 bases sitting between them. CDR1 SGHNT and CDR2 YYREEE come from the germline V gene (reference sequence).

This clone was counted once. This rearrangement joins TRBV3-1 (or the pseudogene TRBV3-2) to TRBJ2-1; 8 bases fit TRBD2. In germline, CDR1 is LGHDT, CDR2 YNNKEL (reference sequence). The CDR3 spans 16 residues. V gave up 2 bases and J gave up 9 bases; unmatched junction bases: 12. CDR3 sequence: CASSQQGAGRGGEQFF. The CDR3 nucleotides read TGTGCCAGCAGCCAACAGGGAGCCGGGAGGGGGGGTGAGCAGTTCTTC.

CDR3 coding DNA: TGTGCCAGCAGCCTGGGACTAGCGACGAGCACAGATACGCAGTATTTT. This codes for CASSLGLATSTDTQYF. The rearrangement links TRBV11-3 to TRBJ2-3, with TRBD2 identical over 10 bases. This CDR3 is built from 16 residues. V lost 5 bases and J lost 0; bases outside the gene matches: 5. CDR1 SGHNT and CDR2 YENEEA come from the germline V gene.

The chain recombines TRBV3-1 (or the pseudogene TRBV3-2) with TRBJ2-2; no firm D call. The length of the CDR3 is 16 residues. CDR1 and CDR2 (germline): LGHDT, YNNKEL (reference sequence). The germline V and J ends were trimmed by 2 bases and 2 bases, with 12 bases remaining between them. The CDR3 loop reads CASSQNLGSNTGELFF. As DNA, the CDR3 is TGTGCCAGCAGCCAAAATCTGGGCTCAAACACCGGGGAGCTGTTTTTT.

The chain couples TRBV6-6 to TRBJ2-7; D is unresolved. Trimming removed 6 bases from V and 2 bases from J, with 11 bases in between. The CDR3 sequence is 13 residues long. Per germline, CDR1 MNHNY and CDR2 SVGAGI (reference sequence). The CDR3 reads CASRPVLTYEQYF. The CDR3 nucleotides read TGTGCCAGCAGACCGGTCTTGACCTACGAGCAGTACTTC.

The CDR3 loop is CASSREAGTTEAFF. Here the CDR3 DNA reads TGCGCCAGCAGCAGGGAGGCAGGAACCACTGAAGCTTTCTTT. J is TRBJ1-1 and V is TRBV5-1; D uncertain. The germline V gene has CDR1 SGHRS and CDR2 YFSETQ. Deletions cut 4 bases from V and 4 bases from J, with 14 bases between. This CDR3 contains 14 residues.

This sequence joins TRBV7-6 and TRBJ2-2; D unresolved. V lost 1 base and J lost 6, with 12 bases in between. This CDR3 is 15 amino acids long. CDR1 and CDR2 (germline): SGHVS, FNYEAQ. The CDR3: CASSLDLGYAGELFF. The DNA of the CDR3 is TGTGCCAGCAGCTTAGATCTCGGGTACGCCGGGGAGCTGTTTTTT.